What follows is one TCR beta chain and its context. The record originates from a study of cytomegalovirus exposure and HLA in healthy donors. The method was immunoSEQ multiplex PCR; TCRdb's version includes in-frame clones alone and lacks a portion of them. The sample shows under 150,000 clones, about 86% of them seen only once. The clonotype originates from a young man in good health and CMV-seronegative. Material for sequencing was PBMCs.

This CDR3 reads CASSLAGQGRAEQYF. CDR3 nucleotides: TGCGCCAGCAGCTTGGCCGGGCAGGGCCGGGCCGAGCAGTACTTC. The chain recombines TRBV5-1 with TRBJ2-7; a possible D gene is TRBD1 (5 bases). Between the trimmed V and J ends, which lost 0 bases and 6 bases, there was a span of 16 bases. Germline V gene data show CDR1 as SGHRS and CDR2 as YFSETQ. The CDR3 has 15 amino acids. The full variable domain, rest sourced from reference TRBV5-1 and TRBJ2-7, is KAGVTQTPRYLIKTRGQQVTLSCSPISGHRSVSWYQQTPGQGLQFLFEYFSETQRNKGNFPGRFSGRQFSNSRSEMNVSTLELGDSALYLCASSLAGQGRAEQYFGPGTRLTVT.